This TCR beta chain was found in a study of CXCR3-negative and CXCR3-positive naive CD8 T cells. For the study at large: Every library held about 1.5 +/- 0.3 million TRB reads, and the total came to around 140 million. Points from the study as a whole: A higher hydrophobicity marked the TRB CDR3s of CXCR3-positive naive cells versus CXCR3-negative naive cells. CXCR3 expression dropped partially after cryopreservation, and most assays relied on fresh PBMCs. Naive subsets did not differ in surface CD5, and TRB CDR3 properties served to infer TCR strength.

As regards this clonotype: Its antigen is as yet unknown.

This CDR3 is 14 amino acids long. The germline CDR1 and CDR2 sequences are SQVTM and ANQGSEA. UMI labels and 5' RACE were used to prepare the TRB cDNA libraries. TCRdb re-called the 5' RACE reads and catalogs CDR3 proteins one per entry, DNA excluded. This table holds about 70,000 distinct CDR3 sequences. The rearrangement joins TRBV29-1 to TRBJ2-7. The receptor was derived from a human donor in good health. Some clones in this sample may be carry-over from other donors' samples. The sample was naive CXCR3+ CD8+ T cells from blood. Noted subset: CD45RO-CCR7+CD27+CD95- naive CD8+ T cells expressing CXCR3 (TNR3+). CDR3: CSVEDAQQTYEQYF.